This T cell receptor (beta chain) was profiled in a study of T cells in localized non-small cell lung cancer. This CDR3 comprises 9 residues. V lost 3 bases, J lost 10 bases, and 3 bases lay in between. Germline CDR1 and CDR2: MNHEY and SMNVEV (reference sequence). The table came from immunoSEQ multiplex PCR; TCRdb's copy has only in-frame clones and leaves some out. The sample gives 25,000 or so clones, 87% of which show up once; around 6.8% is in the top ten. Study-level results: Since sequencing was restricted to only one region of the tumor, intratumor heterogeneity remains a possibility. Increased T cell density in blood showed an association with longer overall survival. Clonality of T cells reached its maximum in uninvolved adjacent lung, surpassing tumor.

Notes on this clone: The antigen is undetermined.

The sequences come from peripheral blood, collected before any cancer treatment. The sequence derives from a male donor aged 60 or over with stage I lung adenocarcinoma. The V gene is TRBV27, the J gene TRBJ1-2; D is undetermined. DNA of the CDR3: TGTGCCAGCAGTTTTTCCTACACCTTC. The encoded protein is CASSFSYTF.